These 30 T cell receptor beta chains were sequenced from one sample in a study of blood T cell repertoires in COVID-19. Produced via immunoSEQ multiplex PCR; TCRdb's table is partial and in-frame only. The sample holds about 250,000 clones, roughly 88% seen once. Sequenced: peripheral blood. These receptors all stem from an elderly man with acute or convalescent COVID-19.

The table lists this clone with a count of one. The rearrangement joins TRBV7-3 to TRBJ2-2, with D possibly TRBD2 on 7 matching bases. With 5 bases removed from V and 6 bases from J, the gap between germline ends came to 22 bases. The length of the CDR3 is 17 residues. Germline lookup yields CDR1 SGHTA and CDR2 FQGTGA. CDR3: CASSRVPGRAGAGELFF. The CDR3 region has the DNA TGTGCCAGCAGCCGAGTTCCGGGGAGGGCAGGGGCCGGGGAGCTGTTTTTT.

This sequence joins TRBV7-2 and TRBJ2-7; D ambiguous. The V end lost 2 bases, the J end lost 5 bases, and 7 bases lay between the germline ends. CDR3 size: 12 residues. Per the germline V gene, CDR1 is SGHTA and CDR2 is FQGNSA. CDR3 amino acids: CASSLSGNEQYF. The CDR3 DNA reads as TGTGCCAGCAGCTTATCGGGTAACGAGCAGTACTTC. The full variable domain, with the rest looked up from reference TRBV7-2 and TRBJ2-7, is GAGVSQSPSNKVTEKGKDVELRCDPISGHTALYWYRQSLGQGLEFLIYFQGNSAPDKSGLPSDRFSAERTGGSVSTLTIQRTQQEDSAVYLCASSLSGNEQYFGPGTRLTVT.

CDR3 region: CASSSPTSGSSYNEQFF. The CDR3 nucleotides are TGTGCCAGCAGTTCCCCGACTAGCGGGAGCTCCTACAATGAGCAGTTCTTC. The genes are TRBV6-2 or TRBV6-3 and TRBJ2-1, with TRBD2 identical over 12 bases. V was clipped by 4 bases and J by 0 bases; unmatched bases: 4. This CDR3 region has 17 residues. CDR1 is MNHEY and CDR2 is SVGEGT in the germline V gene.

CDR3 amino acids: CASSGTPQSLYEQYF. CDR3 coding DNA: TGTGCCAGCAGCGGTACCCCACAGTCCCTCTACGAGCAGTACTTC. The chain has TRBV7-2 and TRBJ2-7; D remains ambiguous. Looked up from germline, CDR1 is SGHTA and CDR2 is FQGNSA. There are 15 residues in the CDR3. Trimming removed 5 bases from V and 3 bases from J, with 17 bases in between.

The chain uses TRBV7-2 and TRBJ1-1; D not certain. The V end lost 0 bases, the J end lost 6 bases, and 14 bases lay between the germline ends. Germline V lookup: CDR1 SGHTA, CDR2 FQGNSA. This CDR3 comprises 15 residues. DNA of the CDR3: TGTGCCAGCAGCTTAGCCTCCAGTGGCATCGCTGAAGCTTTCTTT. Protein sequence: CASSLASSGIAEAFF.

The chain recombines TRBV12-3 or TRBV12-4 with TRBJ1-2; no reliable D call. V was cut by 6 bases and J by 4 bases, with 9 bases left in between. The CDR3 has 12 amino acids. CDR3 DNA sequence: TGTGCCAGCAGCCTGGACTTCTATGGCTACACCTTC. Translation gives CASSLDFYGYTF.

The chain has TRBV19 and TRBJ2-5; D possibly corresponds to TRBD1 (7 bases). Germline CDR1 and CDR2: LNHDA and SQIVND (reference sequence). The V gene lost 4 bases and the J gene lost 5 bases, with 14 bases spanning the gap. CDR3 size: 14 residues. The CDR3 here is CASSTWTGGETQYF. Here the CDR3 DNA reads TGTGCCAGTAGTACGTGGACAGGAGGGGAGACCCAGTACTTC.

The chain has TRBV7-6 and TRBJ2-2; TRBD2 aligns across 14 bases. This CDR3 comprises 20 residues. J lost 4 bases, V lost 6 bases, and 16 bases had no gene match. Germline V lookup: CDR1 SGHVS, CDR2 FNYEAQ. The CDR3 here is CASRPRRLAGGPRGTGELFF. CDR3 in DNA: TGTGCCAGCAGACCAAGACGACTAGCGGGAGGGCCACGAGGCACCGGGGAGCTGTTTTTT.

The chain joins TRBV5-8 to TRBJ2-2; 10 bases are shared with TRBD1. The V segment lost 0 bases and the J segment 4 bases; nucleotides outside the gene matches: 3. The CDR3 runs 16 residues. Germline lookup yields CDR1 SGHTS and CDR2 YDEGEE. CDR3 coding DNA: TGTGCCAGCAGCTTGGGGACAGGGGGACGCACCGGGGAGCTGTTTTTT. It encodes CASSLGTGGRTGELFF.

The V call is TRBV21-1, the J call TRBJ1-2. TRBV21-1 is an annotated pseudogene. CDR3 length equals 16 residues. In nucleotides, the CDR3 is TGTGCCAGCAGCAGTTGGAGCCTCTCGGATTGGTTTGGCTACACCTTC. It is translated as CASSSWSLSDWFGYTF.

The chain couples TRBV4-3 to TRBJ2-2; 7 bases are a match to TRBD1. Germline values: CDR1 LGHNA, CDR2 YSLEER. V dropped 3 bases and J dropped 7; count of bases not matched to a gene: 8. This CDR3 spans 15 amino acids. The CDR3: CASSHPGGGGGELFF. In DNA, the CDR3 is TGCGCCAGCAGCCATCCAGGGGGTGGTGGCGGGGAGCTGTTTTTT.

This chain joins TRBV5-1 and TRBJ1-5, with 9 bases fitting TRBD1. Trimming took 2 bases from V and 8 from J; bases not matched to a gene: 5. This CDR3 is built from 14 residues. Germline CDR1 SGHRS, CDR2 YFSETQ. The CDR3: CASSFHRGPKPQHF. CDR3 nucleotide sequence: TGCGCCAGCAGCTTTCACAGGGGGCCGAAGCCCCAGCATTTT.

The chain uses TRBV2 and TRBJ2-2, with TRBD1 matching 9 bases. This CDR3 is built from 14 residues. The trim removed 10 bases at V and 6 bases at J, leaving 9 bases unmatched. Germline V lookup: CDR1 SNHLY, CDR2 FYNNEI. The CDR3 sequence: CATKVTGGSGELFF. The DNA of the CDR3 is TGTGCCACCAAGGTTACAGGGGGCTCCGGGGAGCTGTTTTTT.

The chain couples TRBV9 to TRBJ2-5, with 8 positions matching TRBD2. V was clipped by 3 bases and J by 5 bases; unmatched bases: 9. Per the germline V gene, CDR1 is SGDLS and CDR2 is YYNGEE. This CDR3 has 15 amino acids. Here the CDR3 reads CASSARAGDLETQYF. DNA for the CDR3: TGTGCCAGCAGCGCTCGAGCGGGAGATTTGGAGACCCAGTACTTC.

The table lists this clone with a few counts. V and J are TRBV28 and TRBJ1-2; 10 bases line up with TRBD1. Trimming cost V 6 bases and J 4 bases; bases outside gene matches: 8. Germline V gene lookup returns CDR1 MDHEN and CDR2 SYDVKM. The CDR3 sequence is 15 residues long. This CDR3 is CASSPGQGIAYGYTF. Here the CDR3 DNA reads TGTGCCAGCAGCCCGGGACAGGGGATTGCCTATGGCTACACCTTC.

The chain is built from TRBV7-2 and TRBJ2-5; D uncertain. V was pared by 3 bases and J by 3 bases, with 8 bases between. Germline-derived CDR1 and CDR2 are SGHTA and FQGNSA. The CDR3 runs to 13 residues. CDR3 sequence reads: CASSFSAKETQYF. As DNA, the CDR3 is TGTGCCAGCAGCTTTTCAGCGAAAGAGACCCAGTACTTC.

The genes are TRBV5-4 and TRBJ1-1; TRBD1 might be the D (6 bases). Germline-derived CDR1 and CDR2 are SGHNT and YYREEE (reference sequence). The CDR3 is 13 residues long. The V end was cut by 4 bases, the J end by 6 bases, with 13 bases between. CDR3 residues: CASSLGGGAEAFF. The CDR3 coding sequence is TGTGCCAGCAGCCTTGGGGGGGGCGCTGAAGCTTTCTTT.

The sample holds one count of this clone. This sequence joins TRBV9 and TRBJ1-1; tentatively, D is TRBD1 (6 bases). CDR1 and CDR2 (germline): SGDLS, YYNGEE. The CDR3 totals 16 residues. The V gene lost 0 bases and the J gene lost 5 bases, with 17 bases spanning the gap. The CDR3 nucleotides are TGTGCCAGCAGCGTAGTGGGACATCCCCCGGCTACTGAAGCTTTCTTT. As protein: CASSVVGHPPATEAFF.

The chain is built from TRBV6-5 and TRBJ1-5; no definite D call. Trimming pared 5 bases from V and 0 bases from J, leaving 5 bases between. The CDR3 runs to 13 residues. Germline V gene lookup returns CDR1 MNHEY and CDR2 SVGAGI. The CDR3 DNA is TGTGCCAGCAGTCAGTATAGCAATCAGCCCCAGCATTTT. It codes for CASSQYSNQPQHF.

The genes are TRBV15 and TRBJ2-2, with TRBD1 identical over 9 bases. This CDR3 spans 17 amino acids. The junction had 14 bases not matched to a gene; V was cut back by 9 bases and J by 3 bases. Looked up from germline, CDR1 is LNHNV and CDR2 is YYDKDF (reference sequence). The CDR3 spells CATKGQGGLGDTGELFF. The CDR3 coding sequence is TGTGCCACTAAGGGACAGGGAGGGTTAGGGGACACCGGGGAGCTGTTTTTT.

CDR3 sequence reads: CASSPTTGGYEQYF. The CDR3 nucleotides are TGTGCCAGCAGCCCGACGACAGGGGGCTACGAGCAGTACTTC. J is TRBJ2-7 and V is TRBV9; 9 bases map to TRBD1. This CDR3 is built from 14 residues. V dropped 4 bases and J dropped 3; count of bases not matched to a gene: 5. Germline V gene sequence: CDR1 SGDLS, CDR2 YYNGEE. The entire variable domain, with the rest obtained from reference TRBV9 and TRBJ2-7, is as follows: DSGVTQTPKHLITATGQRVTLRCSPRSGDLSVYWYQQSLDQGLQFLIQYYNGEERAKGNILERFSAQQFPDLHSELNLSSLELGDSALYFCASSPTTGGYEQYFGPGTRLTVT.

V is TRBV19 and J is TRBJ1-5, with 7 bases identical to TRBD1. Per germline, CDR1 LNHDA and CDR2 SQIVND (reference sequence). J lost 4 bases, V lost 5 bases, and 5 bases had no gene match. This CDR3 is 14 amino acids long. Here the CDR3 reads CASSLRTGNQPQHF. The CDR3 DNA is TGTGCCAGTAGTCTCCGGACAGGTAATCAGCCCCAGCATTTT.

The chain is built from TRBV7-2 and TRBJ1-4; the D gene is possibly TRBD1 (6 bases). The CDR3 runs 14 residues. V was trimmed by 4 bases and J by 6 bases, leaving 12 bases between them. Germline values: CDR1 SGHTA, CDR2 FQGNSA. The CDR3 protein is CASSSRSGDEKLFF. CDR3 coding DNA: TGTGCCAGCAGCTCCCGATCAGGGGATGAAAAACTGTTTTTT.

The CDR3 loop reads CASSPVEDSFYGYTF. The CDR3 bases are TGTGCCAGCAGCCCGGTCGAGGACAGCTTCTATGGCTACACCTTC. V is TRBV4-2 and J is TRBJ1-2, with D tentatively TRBD1 (6 bases). This CDR3 region has 15 residues. Trimming removed 4 bases at V and 4 bases at J, with 16 bases between. Per the germline V gene, CDR1 is LGHNA and CDR2 is YNFKEQ.

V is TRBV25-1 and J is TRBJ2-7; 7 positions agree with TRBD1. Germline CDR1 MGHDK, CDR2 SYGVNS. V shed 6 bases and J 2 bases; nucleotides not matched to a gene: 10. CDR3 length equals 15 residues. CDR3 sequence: CASSRAQGSTYEQYF. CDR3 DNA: TGTGCCAGCAGCCGGGCACAGGGGTCCACCTACGAGCAGTACTTC.

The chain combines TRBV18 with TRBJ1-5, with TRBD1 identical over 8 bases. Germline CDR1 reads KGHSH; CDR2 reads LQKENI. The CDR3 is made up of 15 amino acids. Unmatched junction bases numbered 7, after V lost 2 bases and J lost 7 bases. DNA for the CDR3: TGTGCCAGCTCACCAGGGTCGCAGGGGGCACAGCCCCAGCATTTT. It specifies CASSPGSQGAQPQHF.

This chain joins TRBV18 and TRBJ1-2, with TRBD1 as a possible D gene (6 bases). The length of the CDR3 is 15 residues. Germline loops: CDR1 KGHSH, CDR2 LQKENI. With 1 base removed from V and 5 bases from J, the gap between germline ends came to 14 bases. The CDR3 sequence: CASSPRQGRGYGYTF. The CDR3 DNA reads TGTGCCAGCTCACCACGGCAGGGGCGAGGGTATGGCTACACCTTC.

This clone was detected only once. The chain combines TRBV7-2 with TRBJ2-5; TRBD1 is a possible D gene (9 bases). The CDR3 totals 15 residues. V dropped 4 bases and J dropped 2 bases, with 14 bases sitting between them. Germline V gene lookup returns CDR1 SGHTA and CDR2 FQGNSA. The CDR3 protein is CASSSGGTGQETQYF. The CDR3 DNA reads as TGTGCCAGCAGCTCGGGGGGGACAGGGCAAGAGACCCAGTACTTC.

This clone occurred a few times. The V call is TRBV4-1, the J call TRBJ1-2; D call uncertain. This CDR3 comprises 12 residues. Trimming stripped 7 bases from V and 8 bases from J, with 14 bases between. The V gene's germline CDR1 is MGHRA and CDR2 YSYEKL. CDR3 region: CASNSLVGGYTF. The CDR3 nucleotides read TGCGCCAGCAATTCCCTGGTCGGGGGCTACACCTTC.

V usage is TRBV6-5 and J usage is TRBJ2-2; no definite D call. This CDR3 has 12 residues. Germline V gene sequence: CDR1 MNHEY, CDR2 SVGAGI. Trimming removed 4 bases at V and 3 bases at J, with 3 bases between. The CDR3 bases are TGTGCCAGCAGTTTCTACACCGGGGAGCTGTTTTTT. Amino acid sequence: CASSFYTGELFF.